This TCR beta chain was retrieved from a study of cytomegalovirus exposure and HLA in healthy donors (dated 2017 in TCRdb). Some background on the complete study: According to an earlier analysis of 450 to 650 of the donors, some 180 million T cells yielded roughly 110 million unique TCR beta sequences and roughly 280 Gb of sequence data. Typing coverage varied by locus: roughly 629-630 donors for A, B, C, DRB1 and DQB1; under 550 for DQA1; around 570 for DPA1; some 470 for DPB1. Across about 370 genotyped donors of the cohort, an average of about 250,000 unique TCR beta nucleotide sequences per donor were sequenced, and approximately 17% of those sequences were non-productive. High-throughput TCR immunosequencing, statistical association of individual TCRs with disease status, and machine learning were combined to predict cytomegalovirus infection status. A separate validation cohort of some 130 different subjects was used in addition to the roughly 700-subject first cohort. A later analysis re-analyzed previously published TCR beta repertoires from hundreds of donors and added high-resolution HLA genotyping to study TCR occurrence patterns. Genome-wide SNP genotypes for about 55% of the roughly 670 donors were used in a later genetic analysis, which treated that subset as a discovery cohort. Both class I and class II loci were covered by HLA typing, at four-digit resolution. To decide whether each TCR beta V gene segment behaved as functional or pseudogenic, an earlier analysis of some 600 of the donors relied on high-throughput TCR beta sequencing. The later analysis used no new phenotypic data to find candidate immune exposures, relying instead on TCR beta sequences and their occurrence across donors. Donor age, sex, ethnicity and CMV serostatus were collected together with the repertoire data. An early release covering 500 to 750 HLA-typed donors comprised approximately 300 gigabases of sequencing data and around 80 million unique TCR sequences. Every repertoire in the discovery cohort had been generated on one and the same sequencing platform. The genetic ancestry cluster associated with self-reported Caucasian donors included around 76% of the roughly 360 genotyped donors. Several DR-DQ haplotypes were treated as single units for association and clustering because of strong linkage in the cohort. Using immunosequencing, the study profiled T cell repertoires from roughly 650 subjects and related those repertoires to cytomegalovirus serostatus. The study aimed to test whether cataloging public T cell receptors could reveal signatures of past pathogen exposure.

This clone occurred once. Its antigen is still unknown. Base qualities are not provided; no much larger clone lies one nucleotide away. The library came from the immunoSEQ multiplex PCR assay. A mixture of 60 forward primers for TCR Vbeta segments and 13 reverse primers for TCR Jbeta segments was used in the multiplex PCR. The CDR3 region of rearranged TCR beta genes was amplified from genomic DNA by a multiplex PCR assay. On the Illumina HiSeq System, the amplified TCR beta libraries were sequenced as 87-base-pair reads. As for how the authors treated the data: Across the roughly 670 repertoires, a later analysis counted tens of millions of unique TCR beta chains, roughly 11 million of which were shared by at least two donors. A nearest-neighbor algorithm error-corrected the raw reads and collapsed the reads into unique sequences, merging closely related sequences to remove PCR and sequencing errors. V, D and J gene segments were assigned by aligning CDR3 sequences to IMGT reference sequences. For a sequence to be retained, at least a six-nucleotide match to both a V gene segment and a J gene segment was required. A rearrangement counted as productive if the CDR3 had no stop codons and remained in frame with V and J, and every other rearrangement counted as non-productive. Following IMGT convention, CDR3 was defined as the stretch from the second conserved V-encoded cysteine up to the conserved J-encoded phenylalanine. The earlier analysis of approximately 500 of the donors excluded sequences that lacked an unambiguous match to a single V gene segment. In an earlier analysis of around 600 of the donors, V segments were called functional above 56.7% productive rearrangements and were called segregating when the between-donor standard deviation exceeded 5%. To diagnose cytomegalovirus status from the catalog of TCR beta chain sequences, a statistical classification framework was built. In a later analysis, TCR nucleotide sequences were compared against IMGT/GENE-DB human TR gene sequences so that V and J genes could be assigned. A later analysis assigned CDR3 sequences and most-parsimonious VDJ recombination scenarios with the TCRdist pipeline. In a later analysis, every TCR beta chain was defined by the combination of its CDR3 amino acid sequence and its V-gene family, and reads without a unique V-gene family were dropped. In a later analysis, nearly 600 highly shared, low-generation-probability nucleotide sequences were removed to address suspected cross-contamination and a sequencing artifact. A later analysis calculated a clonal expansion index for each public chain from normalized within-repertoire ranks of inferred template counts. In a later analysis, generation probabilities were computed using a VDJ recombination model fitted to out-of-frame rearrangements, and the results were checked against IGoR. Hypergeometric tests were used in a later analysis to score TCR-TCR, TCR-HLA and TCR-CMV co-occurrence, with a repertoire-size bias correction applied to the TCR pairs. A later analysis estimated false discovery rates by permuting HLA or CMV assignments 20 times. In a later analysis, co-occurring TCRs were grouped using DBSCAN, and TCRdist sequence similarity was added for clustering within HLA-allele-positive subsets. Repertoires with fewer than 30,000 or more than 120,000 public chains were left out of co-occurrence clustering, as were several repertoires with anomalous nucleotide sharing. The table was pulled from immuneACCESS by TCRdb, which kept in-frame rearrangements only. Such tables lose some clones; where checked, under half of the loss comes from unresolved V genes, and the rest has no known cause. V and J calls and clone size are as listed in that table; D and trimming were resolved from the DNA. A total of some 170,000 clones appear in this sample, about three quarters of them only once. The ten largest clones represent 5% to 7% of the sample.

Findings and caveats that apply to the study as a whole: Presence/absence analyses assumed roughly uniform sequencing depth across donors, an assumption that may not hold. Correlated functional status among segregating V segments might be attributable to linkage disequilibrium, but an unknown experimental factor could not be ruled out. According to a later genetic analysis, donors in an Asian-associated ancestry cluster had fewer N-insertions in productive TCRs than the roughly 670-donor mean. In a later analysis, most CMV-associated TCR beta chains were found to appear HLA-restricted, with HLA associations seemingly driven largely by CMV exposure. According to the authors, the approach could potentially be generalized to other disease states and immunological phenotypes. Because counts were too low, roughly 17 rarely observed V segments, including chromosome 9 orphons, were left out of the earlier analysis of some 600 of the donors. The sequencing pipeline was judged likely to have produced a cluster of highly shared sequence variants as a technical artifact. A later genetic analysis associated a missense DCLRE1C variant with V-gene and J-gene trimming of TCR beta chains, and an independent cohort replicated the association. CMV serostatus was the only immune exposure information available for the cohort. Some IMGT-functional V segments, including TRBV6-2 and TRBV6-3, could not be distinguished by the 87-base-pair reads and were therefore excluded. This cohort had only TCR beta chains sequenced, and the lack of alpha or paired-chain data limited which features could be detected. HLA typing was unavailable for some donors at each locus, so association tests used only the typed subset. Most TCR sequences were seen in very few donors, while some public TCRs were found in many individuals. Cytomegalovirus status was reported to be diagnosed by the classifier with high specificity and sensitivity in both the original and validation cohorts. A further reported finding was that TCR beta sequences accurately predicted the HLA-A and HLA-B alleles for most subjects in the first cohort. When HLA alleles, especially DR and DQ, strongly co-occurred, attributing TCR associations to individual alleles was difficult. An earlier analysis of approximately 590 of the donors showed that most TCR beta V segments appeared in productive rearrangements either about 90% or about 30% of the time, which broadly matched IMGT annotations. According to a later analysis, TCR association rates differed among HLA loci, with DRB1 alleles showing the most associated TCRs and HLA-C alleles showing the fewest. A later analysis reported that several top co-occurrence clusters appeared linked to parvovirus B19, influenza, CMV and Epstein-Barr virus. Specific HLA alleles were associated with some 15,000 TCR beta sequences at a false discovery rate of 0.05 in a later analysis. Compared with equally common non-associated chains, HLA-associated TCR beta chains in a later analysis were more clonally expanded and had lower generation probabilities. The study gave a list of under 200 TCR beta chains associated with cytomegalovirus. A few of the identified cytomegalovirus-associated TCR beta chains were confirmed in vitro to be specific for cytomegalovirus antigens.

As encoded in the germline V gene, CDR1 is MNHNS while CDR2 is SASEGT. The CDR3 numbers 16 residues from cysteine through phenylalanine. The entry retains the CDR3 DNA only, 48 bases that are in frame from base 1. V and J are truncated by 2 bases and 0 bases respectively, leaving an intervening sequence of 10 bases. The cohort comprised 666 healthy bone marrow donors. At the time of sampling, every cohort member was nominally healthy, though immune exposures that went unrecorded were likely present. The donor was CMV seropositive and belonged to the group of 270 or so seropositive cohort members. A peripheral blood sample was provided by each donor, and peripheral blood mononuclear cells were used for TCR beta sequencing. The Qiagen DNeasy Blood Extraction Kit was used to extract genomic DNA from the blood cell samples.

This TCR came from a man aged 40-49 years in good health and CMV-seropositive. The sequence joins TRBV6-1 to TRBJ2-2; possibly the D gene is TRBD1, per 5 matching bases. The material sequenced was PBMCs. Read as DNA, the sequence is TGTGCCAGCAGTGAAAAGGGCAGGGCGAACACCGGGGAGCTGTTTTTT. This gives the protein CASSEKGRANTGELFF.